Listed here are 23 T cell receptor beta chains from one sample, sequenced in a study of vaccination and CD4 T cells after COVID-19. Sequencing of DNA taken from cultured CD4+ T cells relied on the Oncomine TCR Beta short-read assay. Each CDR3 protein is one row after TCRdb ran MiXCR on the PCR reads. The table includes about 24,000 distinct CDR3 sequences, about 40% detected once. Their antigens are not known. Regarding time point: late sampling 161 to 241 days after vaccination in three convalescent patients. Noted treatment: 10-day PBMC culture with coronavirus spike peptide pools or control peptides (ViraFEST assay). Sequences were derived from CD4+ T cells from blood, cultured in vitro, sampled about 7 months after SARS-CoV-2 vaccination. These receptors were obtained from a human donor who had recovered from COVID-19.

DNA of the CDR3: TGTGCCACATCGGGACAGGGGAACGAGCAGTACTTC. This encodes CATSGQGNEQYF. The genes are TRBV24-1 and TRBJ2-7, with 10 bases identical to TRBD1. Germline V CDR1 and CDR2: KGHDR, SFDVKD. The CDR3 is made up of 12 amino acids. With 10 bases clipped from V and 5 bases from J, the junction kept 4 bases outside the gene matches.

This chain connects TRBV6-5 to TRBJ2-4; 7 bases agree with TRBD1. The V gene end was trimmed by 2 bases and the J gene end by 8 bases; junction bases not matched to a gene: 12. The germline CDR1 and CDR2 sequences are MNHEY and SVGAGI. This CDR3 comprises 16 residues. The CDR3 here is CASSYPSQTGPDIQYF. CDR3 nucleotide sequence: TGTGCCAGCAGTTACCCATCTCAGACAGGGCCGGACATTCAGTACTTC.

This clonotype appeared a few times. The V gene is TRBV6-5, the J gene TRBJ2-7; the match to TRBD1 covers 10 bases. CDR3 length: 16 residues. CDR1 is MNHEY, CDR2 SVGAGI, per germline. V dropped 2 bases and J dropped 3; count of bases not matched to a gene: 7. The CDR3 reads CASSYGGQGSFYEQYF. The CDR3 region has the DNA TGTGCCAGCAGTTACGGGGGACAGGGGAGTTTCTACGAGCAGTACTTC.

The V and J genes are TRBV7-2 and TRBJ2-5; TRBD2 matches at 7 bases. Per germline, CDR1 SGHTA and CDR2 FQGNSA. The V gene end was trimmed by 5 bases and the J gene end by 5 bases; junction bases not matched to a gene: 11. The CDR3 length is 15 residues. CDR3 region: CASSPRREGWETQYF. The CDR3 DNA sequence: TGTGCCAGCAGCCCGAGGAGGGAGGGCTGGGAGACCCAGTACTTC. Drawing the rest from reference TRBV7-2 and TRBJ2-5, the complete variable domain is GAGVSQSPSNKVTEKGKDVELRCDPISGHTALYWYRQSLGQGLEFLIYFQGNSAPDKSGLPSDRFSAERTGGSVSTLTIQRTQQEDSAVYLCASSPRREGWETQYFGPGTRLLVL.

The sample holds a few counts of this clonotype. The chain joins TRBV28 to TRBJ1-2; 8 bases are shared with TRBD1. The CDR3 is made up of 16 amino acids. Germline V gene sequence: CDR1 MDHEN, CDR2 SYDVKM. Unmatched junction bases numbered 11, after V lost 4 bases and J lost 4 bases. This chain's CDR3 is CASSSDSGQDPYGYTF. The CDR3 DNA is TGTGCCAGCAGTTCCGACTCGGGACAGGACCCCTATGGCTACACCTTC.

The chain uses TRBV28 and TRBJ2-7; possible D gene TRBD2, 6 bases. The V and J ends lost 7 bases and 0 bases respectively, with 16 bases between them. Germline loops: CDR1 MDHEN, CDR2 SYDVKM. The CDR3 totals 15 residues. This CDR3 reads CASTKAGRSSYEQYF. The CDR3 region has the DNA TGTGCCAGCACGAAAGCGGGCCGAAGCTCCTACGAGCAGTACTTC. Variable domain in full (rest from reference TRBV28 and TRBJ2-7): DVKVTQSSRYLVKRTGEKVFLECVQDMDHENMFWYRQDPGLGLRLIYFSYDVKMKEKGDIPEGYSVSREKKERFSLILESASTNQTSMYLCASTKAGRSSYEQYFGPGTRLTVT.

This clonotype showed up just a few times. The V gene is TRBV6-4, the J gene TRBJ2-3; 7 nucleotides line up with TRBD2. The germline CDR1 and CDR2 sequences are MRHNA and SNTAGT. With 3 bases clipped from V and 6 bases from J, the junction kept 6 bases outside the gene matches. This CDR3 region has 14 residues. CDR3 bases: TGTGCCAGCAGTGAAGGTAGCGGGTCGGATACGCAGTATTTT. Translating gives CASSEGSGSDTQYF.

V and J are TRBV27 and TRBJ2-7, with 8 bases identical to TRBD2. The CDR3 runs to 14 residues. From germline, CDR1 is MNHEY and CDR2 SMNVEV (reference sequence). The V and J ends lost 6 bases and 2 bases, in that order; junction bases with no gene match: 6. The CDR3, as DNA: TGTGCCAGCAGCCCCCAGCGGGAGCCCTACGAGCAGTACTTC. It codes for CASSPQREPYEQYF.

This chain connects TRBV20-1 to TRBJ2-7, with D perhaps TRBD2 (6 bases). This CDR3 comprises 14 residues. The germline V gene has CDR1 DFQATT and CDR2 SNEGSKA (reference sequence). The germline V and J ends were trimmed by 0 bases and 3 bases, with 12 bases remaining between them. The CDR3: CSARDFGGDYEQYF. CDR3 sequence (DNA): TGCAGTGCTAGAGATTTCGGGGGAGACTACGAGCAGTACTTC.

The rearrangement uses TRBV27 and TRBJ2-7; the D gene is possibly TRBD2 (6 bases). The length of the CDR3 is 11 residues. From germline, CDR1 is MNHEY and CDR2 SMNVEV (reference sequence). Trimming removed 8 bases at V and 5 bases at J, with 10 bases between. Here the CDR3 reads CASGRSNEQYF. The DNA of the CDR3 is TGTGCCAGCGGGAGGTCGAACGAGCAGTACTTC.

The rearrangement uses TRBV28 and TRBJ1-1; no definite D call. There are 13 residues in the CDR3. V was pared by 6 bases and J by 0 bases, with 8 bases between. Germline CDR1 and CDR2: MDHEN and SYDVKM. The CDR3, as DNA: TGTGCCAGCAGGGGAGCAGTGAACACTGAAGCTTTCTTT. Its translation is CASRGAVNTEAFF. The complete variable domain, with remaining parts taken from reference TRBV28 and TRBJ1-1, reads DVKVTQSSRYLVKRTGEKVFLECVQDMDHENMFWYRQDPGLGLRLIYFSYDVKMKEKGDIPEGYSVSREKKERFSLILESASTNQTSMYLCASRGAVNTEAFFGQGTRLTVV.

This clonotype has only a few counts. The V gene is TRBV7-6, the J gene TRBJ2-7; either TRBD1 or TRBD2 may fit D (5 bases each). Per the germline V gene, CDR1 is SGHVS and CDR2 is FNYEAQ. There are 15 residues in the CDR3. The ends were cut back, 5 bases at V and 2 bases at J, with 16 bases in the middle. Here the CDR3 DNA reads TGTGCCAGCAGCCCCTACCAGCCGGGACCCTACGAGCAGTACTTC. Its translation is CASSPYQPGPYEQYF.

The chain uses TRBV7-9 and TRBJ2-1; D is perhaps TRBD1 or TRBD2 (5 bases each). The V gene lost 5 bases and the J gene lost 8 bases, with 13 bases spanning the gap. Germline loops: CDR1 SEHNR, CDR2 FQNEAQ (reference sequence). This CDR3 is built from 13 residues. CDR3 residues: CASSRHGADEQFF. The CDR3 nucleotides are TGTGCCAGCAGCCGACACGGGGCTGATGAGCAGTTCTTC.

This clonotype was counted between two and nine times. The genes are TRBV28 and TRBJ1-5; unclear D gene. Germline CDR1 and CDR2: MDHEN and SYDVKM. The CDR3 length is 15 residues. The ends were cut back, 2 bases at V and 6 bases at J, with 14 bases in the middle. For the CDR3, the DNA is TGTGCCAGCAGTTTAAGTTGGGTAATTCGTCAGCCCCAGCATTTT. It specifies CASSLSWVIRQPQHF.

V and J are TRBV6-1 and TRBJ2-1, with 7 bases aligning to TRBD1. The CDR3 is 12 amino acids. The V segment lost 7 bases and the J segment 6 bases; nucleotides outside the gene matches: 3. CDR1 is MNHNS, CDR2 SASEGT, per germline. Written as DNA, the CDR3 is TGTGCCAGCACAGACAGGGTCAATGAGCAGTTCTTC. Encoded protein: CASTDRVNEQFF.

The V and J genes are TRBV7-2 and TRBJ2-5, with 10 bases matching TRBD2. This CDR3 has 16 amino acids. Per germline, CDR1 SGHTA and CDR2 FQGNSA. V trimming: 5 bases; J trimming: 2 bases; junction bases outside the gene matches: 8. CDR3 residues: CASSPNGLAEQETQYF. In DNA, the CDR3 is TGTGCCAGCAGCCCGAATGGACTAGCGGAGCAAGAGACCCAGTACTTC.

The chain employs TRBV5-1 and TRBJ2-1, with 10 positions matching TRBD2. CDR1 is SGHRS and CDR2 is YFSETQ in the germline V gene. The CDR3 totals 16 residues. Trimming cost V 4 bases and J 9 bases; bases outside gene matches: 13. In DNA, the CDR3 is TGCGCCAGCAGCAGCGCAGGGACTAGCGACTATACTGAGCAGTTCTTC. The encoded protein is CASSSAGTSDYTEQFF. Looking up the rest from reference TRBV5-1 and TRBJ2-1 gives the full variable domain: KAGVTQTPRYLIKTRGQQVTLSCSPISGHRSVSWYQQTPGQGLQFLFEYFSETQRNKGNFPGRFSGRQFSNSRSEMNVSTLELGDSALYLCASSSAGTSDYTEQFFGPGTRLTVL.

The rearrangement links TRBV15 to TRBJ2-1; 9 bases line up with TRBD2. Trimming took 4 bases from V and 12 from J; bases not matched to a gene: 10. Germline V CDR1 and CDR2: LNHNV, YYDKDF (reference sequence). The CDR3 has 14 amino acids. The CDR3 region is CATSIGLAPSGQFF. The CDR3 DNA is TGTGCCACCAGCATAGGACTAGCGCCTAGCGGGCAGTTCTTC. The full variable domain, completed using reference TRBV15 and TRBJ2-1, is DAMVIQNPRYQVTQFGKPVTLSCSQTLNHNVMYWYQQKSSQAPKLLFHYYDKDFNNEADTPDNFQSRRPNTSFCFLDIRSPGLGDTAMYLCATSIGLAPSGQFFGPGTRLTVL.

In DNA, the CDR3 is TGCAGTGCTATCTCCGCTTCTAGCACAGATACGCAGTATTTT. As protein: CSAISASSTDTQYF. The genes are TRBV20-1 and TRBJ2-3; D remains unclear. V lost 4 bases, J lost 0 bases, and 11 bases lay in between. This CDR3 is built from 14 residues. Germline CDR1 reads DFQATT; CDR2 reads SNEGSKA (reference sequence).

This clonotype was recorded a few times. The CDR3 loop reads CASSLFTTASTDTQYF. CDR3 DNA: TGTGCCAGCAGTTTATTCACTACCGCTAGCACAGATACGCAGTATTTT. The gene calls are TRBV7-9 and TRBJ2-3, with unresolved D. The CDR3 is 16 amino acids. Trimming shortened V by 6 bases and J by 0 bases, and 16 bases separated the two germline ends. The germline V gene has CDR1 SEHNR and CDR2 FQNEAQ (reference sequence).

The gene calls are TRBV18 and TRBJ1-6; D is possibly TRBD1 (6 bases). V was clipped by 2 bases and J by 7 bases, with 15 bases between them. CDR1 KGHSH and CDR2 LQKENI come from the germline V gene. The CDR3 totals 16 residues. The CDR3 sequence is CASSPSYRDRNSPLHF. The CDR3 DNA reads as TGTGCCAGCTCACCAAGCTACAGGGATCGAAATTCACCCCTCCACTTT.

The gene calls are TRBV20-1 and TRBJ1-2; 8 bases are a match to TRBD1. Germline-derived CDR1 and CDR2 are DFQATT and SNEGSKA (reference sequence). Trimming removed 4 bases from V and 2 bases from J; junction bases left unmatched: 15. This CDR3 is 17 amino acids long. CDR3 nucleotides: TGCAGTGCTACCCGGGCCCCAACGGGACAGGAGAACTATGGCTACACCTTC. It codes for CSATRAPTGQENYGYTF.

The J gene is TRBJ2-1, the V gene TRBV20-1; 9 nucleotides align to TRBD2. Per germline, CDR1 DFQATT and CDR2 SNEGSKA (reference sequence). V lost 3 bases and J lost 5; bases outside the gene matches: 5. The CDR3 is made up of 14 amino acids. CDR3 nucleotides: TGCAGTGCTAGCGGGACTAGCAGCCACAATGAGCAGTTCTTC. Translated, it gives CSASGTSSHNEQFF.